What follows are 14 T cell receptor beta chains derived from one specimen sequenced in a study of identical twins. TCRdb reanalysed the 5' RACE reads using MiXCR and keeps one entry per CDR3 protein. The sample lists 500,000 or so distinct CDR3 sequences, 22% occurring once. These data also featured in a second study, about T cells expressing NK-cell markers.

Sequenced input: CD4+ T cells sorted from blood. The receptors derive from a woman aged 18-29 years in good health.

This clonotype was observed a handful of times. The chain recombines TRBV12-3 or TRBV12-4 with TRBJ1-4, with D possibly being TRBD1 (5 bases). The ends were cut back, 3 bases at V and 4 bases at J, with 12 bases in the middle. The CDR3 length is 15 residues. DNA for the CDR3: TGTGCCAGCAGTTTTCAGGGACGGCGTAATGAAAAACTGTTTTTT. It specifies CASSFQGRRNEKLFF.

This clonotype was counted only a few times. The CDR3 bases are TGTGCCAGCTCACCTCTAGGACAGGCCTCCTACGAGCAGTACTTC. Its translation: CASSPLGQASYEQYF. The V call is TRBV18, the J call TRBJ2-7; 7 nucleotides agree with TRBD1. The CDR3 totals 15 residues. Germline-derived CDR1 and CDR2 are KGHSH and LQKENI. J lost 0 bases, V lost 3 bases, and 5 bases had no gene match.

CDR3 amino acids: CASSLGPDQETQYF. The DNA of the CDR3 is TGTGCCAGCAGTTTAGGGCCAGATCAAGAGACCCAGTACTTC. The chain carries TRBV12-3 or TRBV12-4 and TRBJ2-5; no definite D call. The V gene lost 1 base and the J gene lost 2 bases, with 8 bases spanning the gap. The CDR3 sequence is 14 residues long.

The V gene is TRBV10-1, the J gene TRBJ2-7; the D is unclear. Germline V gene sequence: CDR1 WNHNN, CDR2 SYGVQD (reference sequence). This CDR3 has 12 amino acids. The V gene lost 2 bases and the J gene lost 9 bases, with 11 bases spanning the gap. CDR3 in amino acids: CASSEDLRVQYF. CDR3 DNA sequence: TGCGCCAGCAGTGAGGATTTAAGGGTGCAGTACTTC.

The chain couples TRBV20-1 to TRBJ2-5, with D possibly matching TRBD1 (6 bases). Germline V gene data show CDR1 as DFQATT and CDR2 as SNEGSKA (reference sequence). The CDR3 is 14 amino acids. The V end lost 5 bases, the J end lost 5 bases, and 18 bases lay between the germline ends. The CDR3 sequence is CSAQIPGTPETQYF. The CDR3 DNA is TGCAGTGCTCAAATTCCGGGGACACCGGAGACCCAGTACTTC.

The gene calls are TRBV11-3 and TRBJ2-1; D gene unclear. V was clipped by 2 bases and J by 7 bases, with 12 bases between them. This CDR3 spans 14 amino acids. Germline CDR1 reads SGHNT; CDR2 reads YENEEA. CDR3 DNA: TGTGCCAGCAGCTTACGGGCGGTAGGGAATGAGCAGTTCTTC. Translating it yields CASSLRAVGNEQFF. Full variable domain (outside the CDR3, taken from reference TRBV11-3 and TRBJ2-1): EAGVVQSPRYKIIEKKQPVAFWCNPISGHNTLYWYLQNLGQGPELLIRYENEEAVDDSQLPKDRFSAERLKGVDSTLKIQPAELGDSAVYLCASSLRAVGNEQFFGPGTRLTVL.

For the CDR3, the DNA is TGCAGTGCGACGGGACTGGTCCGGACGCAGTATTTT. Translated, it gives CSATGLVRTQYF. The chain uses TRBV20-1 and TRBJ2-3; a possible D gene is TRBD2 (6 bases). The CDR3 extends over 12 amino acids. In germline, CDR1 is DFQATT, CDR2 SNEGSKA (reference sequence). V was clipped by 6 bases and J by 9 bases, with 16 bases between them.

The rearrangement joins TRBV5-8 to TRBJ2-3, with 7 bases matching TRBD2. J lost 1 base, V lost 4 bases, and 9 bases had no gene match. CDR3 length equals 16 residues. Germline V gene sequence: CDR1 SGHTS, CDR2 YDEGEE. CDR3 nucleotides: TGTGCCAGCAGCACCGGGAGGCTAGCTGGCACAGATACGCAGTATTTT. Translated: CASSTGRLAGTDTQYF.

Only a few counts were recorded for this clonotype. The rearrangement joins TRBV15 to TRBJ2-1; perhaps TRBD2 as D (5 bases). V lost 0 bases to trimming and J lost 0 bases, with 9 bases between them. Germline V gene sequence: CDR1 LNHNV, CDR2 YYDKDF (reference sequence). The CDR3 has 16 residues. CDR3 in amino acids: CATSRDLGSSYNEQFF. The CDR3 DNA is TGTGCCACCAGCAGAGATCTAGGGAGCTCCTACAATGAGCAGTTCTTC.

The V call is TRBV5-1, the J call TRBJ2-7; possibly TRBD1 for D (6 bases). Trimming pared 6 bases from V and 2 bases from J, leaving 21 bases between. CDR1 and CDR2 (germline): SGHRS, YFSETQ. The CDR3 is 16 amino acids. The CDR3 is CASIPTPGAGTYEQYF. CDR3 in DNA: TGCGCCAGCATCCCTACCCCAGGGGCCGGCACCTACGAGCAGTACTTC.

This clonotype was observed many times. The chain couples TRBV20-1 to TRBJ1-5; D is ambiguous. This CDR3 has 13 amino acids. Trimming stripped 1 base from V and 0 bases from J, with 4 bases between. The germline V gene has CDR1 DFQATT and CDR2 SNEGSKA (reference sequence). The CDR3 nucleotides are TGCAGTGCTAGAGCGGATAGCAATCAGCCCCAGCATTTT. Translation gives CSARADSNQPQHF.

This clonotype was observed a few times. The V call is TRBV7-9, the J call TRBJ1-2; no clear D. There are 12 residues in the CDR3. Germline CDR1 is SEHNR and CDR2 is FQNEAQ (reference sequence). Trimming removed 3 bases from V and 8 bases from J, with 10 bases in between. CDR3 residues: CASSLPGRGYTF. CDR3 coding DNA: TGTGCCAGCAGCTTGCCCGGAAGGGGCTACACCTTC.

The chain combines TRBV11-2 with TRBJ2-1, with 8 bases identical to TRBD1. CDR1 SGHAT and CDR2 FQNNGV come from the germline V gene. Losses at the gene ends were 0 bases for V and 6 bases for J; bases not matched to a gene: 13. The CDR3 runs 18 residues. In DNA, the CDR3 is TGTGCCAGCAGCTTAGATCCGACAGGGGCGGCGTCGATCAATGAGCAGTTCTTC. It translates to CASSLDPTGAASINEQFF.

This clonotype was seen a handful of times. The chain links TRBV30 to TRBJ2-7; 8 bases map to TRBD1. CDR3 size: 13 residues. V trimming: 5 bases; J trimming: 6 bases; junction bases outside the gene matches: 9. Germline values: CDR1 GTSNPN, CDR2 SVGIG (reference sequence). The CDR3 protein is CAWSGTGFVEQYF. The CDR3 DNA is TGTGCCTGGTCGGGGACAGGTTTCGTCGAGCAGTACTTC.